The clone carrying this T cell receptor (beta chain) was seen more than once but under ten times. Its antigen is not identified. The data were produced by immunoSEQ multiplex PCR, yet TCRdb's version contains in-frame clones alone and is incomplete. The sample includes roughly 280,000 clones, just over 85% of them seen just once. After removal of 1 base from V and 3 bases from J, the junction contained 7 bases not matched to a gene. The CDR3 covers 16 residues. Per germline, CDR1 SEHNR and CDR2 FQNEAQ (reference sequence). The data stem from a study of cytomegalovirus exposure and HLA in healthy donors. Study-level results: In vitro checks showed that a few CMV-associated chains really do target CMV antigens. Both high specificity and high sensitivity reportedly marked the classifier's diagnosis of cytomegalovirus status.

The clonotype originates from a woman between 18 and 29 years old in good health and CMV-seronegative. Sequencing input: PBMCs. V usage is TRBV7-9 and J usage is TRBJ2-7, with TRBD2 identical over 9 bases. CDR3 bases: TGTGCCAGCAGCTTAGGCTTAGCTAGCGGGAACTACGAGCAGTACTTC. Translating it yields CASSLGLASGNYEQYF.